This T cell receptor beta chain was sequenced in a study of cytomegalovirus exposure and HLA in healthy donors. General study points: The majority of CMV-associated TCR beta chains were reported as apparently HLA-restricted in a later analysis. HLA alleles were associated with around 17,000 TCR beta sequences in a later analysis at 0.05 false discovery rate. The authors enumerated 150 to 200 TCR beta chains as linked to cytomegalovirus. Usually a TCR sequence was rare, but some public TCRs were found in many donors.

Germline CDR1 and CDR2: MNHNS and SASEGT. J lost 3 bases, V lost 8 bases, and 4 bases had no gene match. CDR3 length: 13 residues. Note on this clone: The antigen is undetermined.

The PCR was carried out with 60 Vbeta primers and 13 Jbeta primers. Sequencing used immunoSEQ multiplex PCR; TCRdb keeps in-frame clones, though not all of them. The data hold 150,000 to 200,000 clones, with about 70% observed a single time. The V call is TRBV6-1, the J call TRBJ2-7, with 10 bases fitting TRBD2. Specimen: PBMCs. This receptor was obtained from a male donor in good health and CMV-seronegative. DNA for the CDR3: TGTGCCAGCGCCCTAGCGGGGGACTACGAGCAGTACTTC. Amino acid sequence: CASALAGDYEQYF.